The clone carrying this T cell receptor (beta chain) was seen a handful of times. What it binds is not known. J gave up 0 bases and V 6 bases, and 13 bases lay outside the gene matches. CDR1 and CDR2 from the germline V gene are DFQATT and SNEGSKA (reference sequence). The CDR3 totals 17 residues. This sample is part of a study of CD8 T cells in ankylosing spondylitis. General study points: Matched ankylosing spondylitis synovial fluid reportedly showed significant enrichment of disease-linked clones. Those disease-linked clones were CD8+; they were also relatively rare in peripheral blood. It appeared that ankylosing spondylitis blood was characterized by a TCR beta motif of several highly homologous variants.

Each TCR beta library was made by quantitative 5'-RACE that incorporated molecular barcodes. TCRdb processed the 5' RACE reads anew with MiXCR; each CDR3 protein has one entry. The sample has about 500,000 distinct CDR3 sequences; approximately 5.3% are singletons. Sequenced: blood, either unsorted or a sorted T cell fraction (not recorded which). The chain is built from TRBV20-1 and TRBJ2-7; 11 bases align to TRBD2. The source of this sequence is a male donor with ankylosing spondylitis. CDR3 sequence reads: CSAPAGLGLAGSYEQYF. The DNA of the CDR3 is TGCAGTGCCCCCGCCGGGCTCGGACTAGCGGGCTCCTACGAGCAGTACTTC.